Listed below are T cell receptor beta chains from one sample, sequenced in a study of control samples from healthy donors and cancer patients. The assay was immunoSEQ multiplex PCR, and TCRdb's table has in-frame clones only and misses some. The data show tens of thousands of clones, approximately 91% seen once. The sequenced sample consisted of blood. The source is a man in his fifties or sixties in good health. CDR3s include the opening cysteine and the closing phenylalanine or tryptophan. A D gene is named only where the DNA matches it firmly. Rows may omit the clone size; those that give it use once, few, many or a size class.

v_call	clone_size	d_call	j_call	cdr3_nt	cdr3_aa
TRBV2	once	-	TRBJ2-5	TGTGCCAGCAGTGAAGCGCGGGGCCAAGGGACGACCCAGTACTTC	CASSEARGQGTTQYF
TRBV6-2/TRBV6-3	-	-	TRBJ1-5	TGTGCCAGCAGTTACAACACATACAATCAGCCCCAGCATTTT	CASSYNTYNQPQHF
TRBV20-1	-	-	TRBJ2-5	TGCAGCGCCATGGGGGGAGAGACCCAGTACTTC	CSAMGGETQYF
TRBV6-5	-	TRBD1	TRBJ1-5	TGTGCCAGCAGCCTAGGGGGCGGAAAGGATCAGCCCCAGCATTTT	CASSLGGGKDQPQHF
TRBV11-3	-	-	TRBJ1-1	TGTGCCAGCAGTCCCGGCCAGGTGGCTGAAGCTTTCTTT	CASSPGQVAEAFF
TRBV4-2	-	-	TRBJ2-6	TGTGCCAGCAGCCAAGCAGCTACCAGCTCTGGGGCCAACGTCCTGACTTTC	CASSQAATSSGANVLTF
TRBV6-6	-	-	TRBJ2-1	TGTGCCAGCAGTCCTGGGCGGGGAGATTACAATGAGCAGTTCTTC	CASSPGRGDYNEQFF
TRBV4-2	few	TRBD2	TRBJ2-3	TGTGCCAGCAGCCTCGTTCAGCGGGGGCTTAGCACAGATACGCAGTATTTT	CASSLVQRGLSTDTQYF
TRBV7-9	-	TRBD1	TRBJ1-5	TGTGCCAGCAGCCAGACTCCGGGACAGGGACCTTATAGCAATCAGCCCCAGCATTTT	CASSQTPGQGPYSNQPQHF
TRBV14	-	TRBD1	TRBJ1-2	TGTGCCAGCAGCCAAGAGTCGACAGGGGGCATCTATGGCTACACCTTC	CASSQESTGGIYGYTF
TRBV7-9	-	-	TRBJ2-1	TGTGCCAGCAGCTTACCGGCGGGCCCCGGGACCAAAAACAATGAGCAGTTCTTC	CASSLPAGPGTKNNEQFF
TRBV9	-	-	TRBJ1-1	TGTGCCAGCAGCTCTTTTCCGAGGGGTATCCGGAAGAGACGGACTGAAGCTTTCTTT	CASSSFPRGIRKRRTEAFF
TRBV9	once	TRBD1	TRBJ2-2	TGTGCCAGCAGCGTTATCGGGACAGCGAACACCGGGGAGCTGTTTTTT	CASSVIGTANTGELFF
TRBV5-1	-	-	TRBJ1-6	TGCGCCAGCAGCTTGGGACTGAGCTCCTATAATTCACCCCTCCACTTT	CASSLGLSSYNSPLHF
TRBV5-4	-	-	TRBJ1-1	TGTGCCAGCAGCTTGGGGGCGGGCTCCACTGAAGCTTTCTTT	CASSLGAGSTEAFF
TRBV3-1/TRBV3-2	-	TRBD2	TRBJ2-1	TGTGCCAGCAGCCCCCTCAGGACTAGCGGGGTGGGGAATGAGCAGTTCTTC	CASSPLRTSGVGNEQFF
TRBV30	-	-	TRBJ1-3	TGTGCCTGGAGTGTACTGGGCGCACTCTCTGGAAACACCATATATTTT	CAWSVLGALSGNTIYF
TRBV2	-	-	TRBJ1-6	TGTGCCAGCAGAGCGGACAGTAGCTCCTATAATTCACCCCTCCACTTT	CASRADSSSYNSPLHF
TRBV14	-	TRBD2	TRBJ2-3	TGTGCCAGCAGCCAAGATTGGATAGCGGGGGGCCGTGGCACAGATACGCAGTATTTT	CASSQDWIAGGRGTDTQYF
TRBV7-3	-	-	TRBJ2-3	TGTGCCAGCAGTCCCGGCTGGCGAGGCCAGACAGTCTCCTTTGAAACAGATACGCAGTATTTT	CASSPGWRGQTVSFETDTQYF
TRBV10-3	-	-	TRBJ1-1	TGTGCCATCAGTGACGGGGGCACTGAAGCTTTCTTT	CAISDGGTEAFF
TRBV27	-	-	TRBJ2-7	TGTGCCAGCAGTCTGGGGCTCTCCTACGAGCAGTACTTC	CASSLGLSYEQYF
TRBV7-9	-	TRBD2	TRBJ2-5	TGTGCCAGTAGCAACCCTAGCGGGAGGGAGACCCAGTACTTC	CASSNPSGRETQYF
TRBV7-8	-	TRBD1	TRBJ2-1	TGTGCCAGCAGCTTCCGGGACAGAAGCAATGAGCAGTTCTTC	CASSFRDRSNEQFF
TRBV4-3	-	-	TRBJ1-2	TGCGCCAGCAGCCTGCGGCACATGGGGGTTCTAACTAATGGCTACACCTTC	CASSLRHMGVLTNGYTF
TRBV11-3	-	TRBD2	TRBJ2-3	TGTGCCAGCAGCTTGACCAAGACTAGCGGGGAAGATACGCAGTATTTT	CASSLTKTSGEDTQYF
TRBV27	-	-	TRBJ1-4	TGTGCCAGCAGTTTTGCCGGGACGGAGGAAAAACTGTTTTTT	CASSFAGTEEKLFF
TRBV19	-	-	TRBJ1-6	TGTGCCAGTAGTATACAGGGTGGAGATTCACCCCTCCACTTT	CASSIQGGDSPLHF
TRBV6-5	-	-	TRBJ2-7	TGTGCCAGCTTGGGACTTTCCTACGAGCAGTACTTC	CASLGLSYEQYF
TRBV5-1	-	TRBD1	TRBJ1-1	TGCGCCAGCAGCGATTCGACAGGGAGTAGGAACACTGAAGCTTTCTTT	CASSDSTGSRNTEAFF
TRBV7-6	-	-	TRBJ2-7	TGTGCCAGCAGCTTAAGGAGCTATGGCAGTAGCTCCTACGAGCAGTACTTC	CASSLRSYGSSSYEQYF
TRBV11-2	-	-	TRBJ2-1	TGTGCCAGCAGCTTGAGGGACGGAAACAATGAGCAGTTCTTC	CASSLRDGNNEQFF
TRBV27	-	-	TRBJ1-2	TGTGCCAGCAGACTACAGGGTGCAGCCTATGGCTACACCTTC	CASRLQGAAYGYTF
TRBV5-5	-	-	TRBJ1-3	TGTGCCAGCAGCTTGTATATATCAGGCTACTCTGGAAACACCATATATTTT	CASSLYISGYSGNTIYF
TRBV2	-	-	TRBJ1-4	TGTGCCAGCACCCCCCGAACTCTCCTTGAGAATGAAAAACTGTTTTTT	CASTPRTLLENEKLFF
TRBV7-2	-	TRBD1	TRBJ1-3	TGTGCCAGCAGCCCGAGGACAGGGTCTGGAAACACCATATATTTT	CASSPRTGSGNTIYF
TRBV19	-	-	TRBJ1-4	TGTGCCAGTAGTCCCAGGGCGGGAGGTAATGAAAAACTGTTTTTT	CASSPRAGGNEKLFF
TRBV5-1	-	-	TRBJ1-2	TGCGCCAGCAGCTTGGATTTGGCAGGTTTGGGAGGTGGCTACACCTTC	CASSLDLAGLGGGYTF
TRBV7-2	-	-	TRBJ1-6	TGTGCCAGCAGTCCACTTTTTAATTCACCCCTCCACTTT	CASSPLFNSPLHF
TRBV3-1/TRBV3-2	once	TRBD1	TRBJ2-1	TGTGCCAGCAGCGCCCGGGACAGGGGTAATGAGCAGTTCTTC	CASSARDRGNEQFF
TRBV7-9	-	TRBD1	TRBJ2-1	TGTGCCAGCAGCTCCGGACAGGGGGGGAGCAATGAGCAGTTCTTC	CASSSGQGGSNEQFF
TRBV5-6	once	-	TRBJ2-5	TGTGCCAGCAGATCCCGAGAGACCCAGTACTTC	CASRSRETQYF
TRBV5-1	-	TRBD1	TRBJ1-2	TGCGCCAGCAGCTTGGGACAGGGTTTTGGCTACACCTTC	CASSLGQGFGYTF
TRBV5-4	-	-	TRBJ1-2	TGTGCCAGCAGCCCAGACAGTAACTATGGCTACACCTTC	CASSPDSNYGYTF
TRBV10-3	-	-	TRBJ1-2	TGTGCCATCAAACACGGGAATAACTATGGCTACACCTTC	CAIKHGNNYGYTF
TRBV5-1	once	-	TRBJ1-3	TGCGCCAGCAGCTTGGATCGGGTCTCTGGAAACACCATATATTTT	CASSLDRVSGNTIYF
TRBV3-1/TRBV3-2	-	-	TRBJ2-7	TGTGCCAGCAGCCAAGATAGGGGGGTGGGGCTCTCCTACGAGCAGTACTTC	CASSQDRGVGLSYEQYF
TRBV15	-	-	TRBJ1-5	TGTGCCACCAGAAAGATGGGTTTCAATCAGCCCCAGCATTTT	CATRKMGFNQPQHF
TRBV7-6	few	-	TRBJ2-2	TGTGCCAGCAGCCTGACCGTGACCGGGGAGCTGTTTTTT	CASSLTVTGELFF
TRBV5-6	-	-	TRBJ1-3	TGTGCCAGCAGCTTACACGGCGGAAACACCATATATTTT	CASSLHGGNTIYF
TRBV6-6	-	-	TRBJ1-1	TGTGCCAGCATCGGGAGGGAGAACACTGAAGCTTTCTTT	CASIGRENTEAFF
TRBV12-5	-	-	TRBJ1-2	TGTGCTAGTGTTGACCCGGGACAACTCTATGGCTACACCTTC	CASVDPGQLYGYTF
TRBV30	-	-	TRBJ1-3	TGTGCCTGGAGTACTTTCTCTGGAAACACCATATATTTT	CAWSTFSGNTIYF
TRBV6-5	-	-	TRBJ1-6	TGTGCCAGCAGTTACTCGTACCCCTCCTATAATTCACCCCTCCACTTT	CASSYSYPSYNSPLHF
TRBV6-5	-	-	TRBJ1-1	TGTGCCAGCGCTGCCGGGCATAACACTGAAGCTTTCTTT	CASAAGHNTEAFF